Described below is a single TCR beta chain sequence and its context. Its specificity is unknown. Those who donated were healthy bone marrow donors. The sample belongs to a study of cytomegalovirus exposure and HLA in healthy donors. General study findings and limits: With later analysis, a missense DCLRE1C variant became linked to TCR beta V- and J-gene trimming. 164 TCR beta chains were listed as cytomegalovirus-associated. The classifier reportedly diagnosed cytomegalovirus status with high specificity and sensitivity.

60 Vbeta and 13 Jbeta primers were used in PCR. The table came from immunoSEQ multiplex PCR; TCRdb's copy has only in-frame clones and leaves some out. Its table lists 55,000 to 85,000 clones. The specimen was PBMCs. The sequence came from a female donor in good health and CMV-seropositive.

DNA for the CDR3: TGTGCCAGCAGTCCCCATGGAGGGAACACTGAAGCTTTCTTT. This translates into CASSPHGGNTEAFF. The J gene is TRBJ1-1, the V gene TRBV28; no clear D gene. The length of the CDR3 is 14 residues. Germline CDR1 and CDR2: MDHEN and SYDVKM. V lost 5 bases to trimming and J lost 1 base, with 11 bases between them.